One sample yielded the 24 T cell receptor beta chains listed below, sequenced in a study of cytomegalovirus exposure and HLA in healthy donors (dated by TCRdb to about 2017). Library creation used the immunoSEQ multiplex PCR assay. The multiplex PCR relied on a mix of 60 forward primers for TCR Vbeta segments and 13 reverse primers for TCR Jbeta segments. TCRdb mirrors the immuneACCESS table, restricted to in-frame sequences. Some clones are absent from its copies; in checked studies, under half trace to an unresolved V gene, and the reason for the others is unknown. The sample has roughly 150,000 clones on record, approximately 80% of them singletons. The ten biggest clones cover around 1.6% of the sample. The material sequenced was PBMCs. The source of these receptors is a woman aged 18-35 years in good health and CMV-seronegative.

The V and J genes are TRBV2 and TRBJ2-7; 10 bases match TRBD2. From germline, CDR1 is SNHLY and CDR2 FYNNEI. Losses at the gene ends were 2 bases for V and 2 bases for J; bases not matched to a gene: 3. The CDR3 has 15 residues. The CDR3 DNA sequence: TGTGCCAGCAGTGAACTGAGCGGGGGGGCCTACGAGCAGTACTTC. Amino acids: CASSELSGGAYEQYF.

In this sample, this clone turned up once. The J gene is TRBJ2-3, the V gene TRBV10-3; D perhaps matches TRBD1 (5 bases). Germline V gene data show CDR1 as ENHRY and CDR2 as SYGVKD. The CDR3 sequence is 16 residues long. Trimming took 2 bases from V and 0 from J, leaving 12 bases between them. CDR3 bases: TGTGCCATCAGTGAGATTTCCAGGGCTAGCACAGATACGCAGTATTTT. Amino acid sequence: CAISEISRASTDTQYF.

The CDR3 region has the DNA TGTGCCAGCAGCCAATATCGGGAAATGAACACTGAAGCTTTCTTT. Its protein product is CASSQYREMNTEAFF. The chain combines TRBV16 with TRBJ1-1; no clear D gene. This CDR3 is built from 15 residues. Germline CDR1 reads KGHSY; CDR2 reads FQNENV. The ends were cut back, 1 base at V and 0 bases at J, with 9 bases in the middle. Based on the CDR3 plus reference TRBV16 and TRBJ1-1, the full variable domain is GEEVAQTPKHLVRGEGQKAKLYCAPIKGHSYVFWYQQVLKNEFKFLISFQNENVFDETGMPKERFSAKCLPNSPCSLEIQATKLEDSAVYFCASSQYREMNTEAFFGQGTRLTVV.

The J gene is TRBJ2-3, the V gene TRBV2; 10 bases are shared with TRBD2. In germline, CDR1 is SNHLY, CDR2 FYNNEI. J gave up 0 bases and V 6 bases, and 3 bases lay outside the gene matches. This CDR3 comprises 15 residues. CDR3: CASSLLAGSTDTQYF. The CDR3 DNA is TGTGCCAGCAGCTTACTAGCGGGGAGCACAGATACGCAGTATTTT.

Written as DNA, the CDR3 is TGCGCCAGCAGTGGGGGGGAAAAACTGTTTTTT. It translates to CASSGGEKLFF. The rearrangement joins TRBV5-1 to TRBJ1-4, with D perhaps TRBD1 (5 bases). Germline loops: CDR1 SGHRS, CDR2 YFSETQ. Trimming shortened V by 5 bases and J by 8 bases, and 7 bases separated the two germline ends. The CDR3 is 11 residues long. Using reference TRBV5-1 and TRBJ1-4 for the parts outside the CDR3, the full variable domain is KAGVTQTPRYLIKTRGQQVTLSCSPISGHRSVSWYQQTPGQGLQFLFEYFSETQRNKGNFPGRFSGRQFSNSRSEMNVSTLELGDSALYLCASSGGEKLFFGSGTQLSVL.

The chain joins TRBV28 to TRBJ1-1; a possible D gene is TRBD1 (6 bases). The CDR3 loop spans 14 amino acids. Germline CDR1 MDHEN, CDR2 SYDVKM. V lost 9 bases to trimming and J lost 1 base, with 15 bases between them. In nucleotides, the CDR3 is TGTGCCAGTCTAGGGGGAGTGGGGAACACTGAAGCTTTCTTT. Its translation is CASLGGVGNTEAFF.

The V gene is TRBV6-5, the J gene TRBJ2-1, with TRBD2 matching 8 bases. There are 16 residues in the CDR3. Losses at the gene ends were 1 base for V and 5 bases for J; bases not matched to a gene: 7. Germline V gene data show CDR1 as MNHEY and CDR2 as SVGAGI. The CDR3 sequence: CASSYFRGGRHNEQFF. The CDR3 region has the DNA TGTGCCAGCAGTTACTTCCGGGGGGGCCGTCACAATGAGCAGTTCTTC.

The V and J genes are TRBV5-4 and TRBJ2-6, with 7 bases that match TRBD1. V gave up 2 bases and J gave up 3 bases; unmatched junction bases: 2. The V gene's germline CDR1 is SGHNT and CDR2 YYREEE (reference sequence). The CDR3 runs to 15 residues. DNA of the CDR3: TGTGCCAGCAGCTTTACAGGGGTTGGGGCCAACGTCCTGACTTTC. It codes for CASSFTGVGANVLTF.

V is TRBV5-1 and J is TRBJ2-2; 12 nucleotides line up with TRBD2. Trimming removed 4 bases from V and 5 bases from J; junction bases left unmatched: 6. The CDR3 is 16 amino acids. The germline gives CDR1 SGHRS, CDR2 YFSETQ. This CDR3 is CASSLRTSGVTGELFF. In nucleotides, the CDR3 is TGCGCCAGCAGCCTGAGGACTAGCGGGGTGACCGGGGAGCTGTTTTTT.

CDR3 region: CASRLAGSEQFF. DNA for the CDR3: TGTGCCAGTCGACTAGCGGGGAGCGAGCAGTTCTTC. The V and J genes are TRBV6-5 and TRBJ2-1; 11 nucleotides line up with TRBD2. The CDR3 covers 12 residues. The trim removed 9 bases at V and 10 bases at J, leaving 5 bases unmatched. In germline, CDR1 is MNHEY, CDR2 SVGAGI.

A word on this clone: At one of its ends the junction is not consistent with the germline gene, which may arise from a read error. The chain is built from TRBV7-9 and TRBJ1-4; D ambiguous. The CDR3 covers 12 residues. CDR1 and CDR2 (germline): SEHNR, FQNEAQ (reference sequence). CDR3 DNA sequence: TGTTCCAGCAGCCGGGGTAATGAAAAACTGTTTTTT. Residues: CSSSRGNEKLFF.

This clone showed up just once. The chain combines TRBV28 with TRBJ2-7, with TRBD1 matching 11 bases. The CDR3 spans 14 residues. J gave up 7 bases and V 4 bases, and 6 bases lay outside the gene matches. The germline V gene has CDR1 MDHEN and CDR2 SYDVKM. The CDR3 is CASSSGQGAREQYF. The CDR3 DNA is TGTGCCAGCAGTTCCGGACAGGGGGCGAGGGAGCAGTACTTC.

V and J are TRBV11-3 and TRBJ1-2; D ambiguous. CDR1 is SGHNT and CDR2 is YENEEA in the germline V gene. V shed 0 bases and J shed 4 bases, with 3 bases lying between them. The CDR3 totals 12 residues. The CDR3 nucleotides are TGTGCCAGCAGCTTAGACGGCTATGGCTACACCTTC. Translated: CASSLDGYGYTF.

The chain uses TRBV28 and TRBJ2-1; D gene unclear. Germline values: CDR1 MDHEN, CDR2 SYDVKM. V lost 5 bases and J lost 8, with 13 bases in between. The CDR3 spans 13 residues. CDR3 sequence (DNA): TGTGCCAGCAGTCTAACAGTATATGATGAGCAGTTCTTC. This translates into CASSLTVYDEQFF.

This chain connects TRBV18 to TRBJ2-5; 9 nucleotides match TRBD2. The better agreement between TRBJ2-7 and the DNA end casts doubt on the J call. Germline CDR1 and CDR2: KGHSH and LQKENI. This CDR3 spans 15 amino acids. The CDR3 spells CASSGPGLASLEQYF. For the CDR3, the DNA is TGTGCCAGCTCGGGACCGGGACTAGCATCCCTCGAGCAGTACTTC.

CDR3 in DNA: TGTGCCAGCAGTGCCCCAGGGCAGGGTCAAGAGACCCAGTACTTC. Its protein product is CASSAPGQGQETQYF. J is TRBJ2-5 and V is TRBV25-1, with TRBD1 as a possible D gene (5 bases). CDR3 length: 15 amino acids. The V and J ends lost 4 bases and 2 bases respectively, with 14 bases between them. The germline V gene has CDR1 MGHDK and CDR2 SYGVNS.

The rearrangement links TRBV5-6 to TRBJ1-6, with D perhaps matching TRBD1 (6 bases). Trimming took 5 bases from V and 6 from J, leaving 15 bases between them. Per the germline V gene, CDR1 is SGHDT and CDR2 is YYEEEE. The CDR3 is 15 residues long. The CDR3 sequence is CASRPTGHSNSPLHF. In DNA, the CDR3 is TGTGCCAGCAGACCTACGGGACACTCTAATTCACCCCTCCACTTT.

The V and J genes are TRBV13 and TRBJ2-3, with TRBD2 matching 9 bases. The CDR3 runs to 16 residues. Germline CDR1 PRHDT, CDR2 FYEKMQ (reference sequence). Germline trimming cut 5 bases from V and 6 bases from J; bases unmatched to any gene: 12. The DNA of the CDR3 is TGTGCCAGCAGCCCCCCGAGTAGCGGGGGCAGGGATACGCAGTATTTT. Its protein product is CASSPPSSGGRDTQYF.

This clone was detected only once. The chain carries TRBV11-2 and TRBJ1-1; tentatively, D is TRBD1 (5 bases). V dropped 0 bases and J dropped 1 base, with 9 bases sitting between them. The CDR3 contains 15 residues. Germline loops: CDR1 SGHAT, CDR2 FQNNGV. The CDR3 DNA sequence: TGTGCCAGCAGCTTAGAGTGGACAAAGAACACTGAAGCTTTCTTT. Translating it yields CASSLEWTKNTEAFF.

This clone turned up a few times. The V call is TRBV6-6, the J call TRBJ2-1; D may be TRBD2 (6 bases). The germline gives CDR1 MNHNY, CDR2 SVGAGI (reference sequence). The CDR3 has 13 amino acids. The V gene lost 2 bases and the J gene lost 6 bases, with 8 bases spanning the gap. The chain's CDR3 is CASSYRDFNEQFF. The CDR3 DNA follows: TGTGCCAGCAGTTACAGGGACTTCAATGAGCAGTTCTTC.

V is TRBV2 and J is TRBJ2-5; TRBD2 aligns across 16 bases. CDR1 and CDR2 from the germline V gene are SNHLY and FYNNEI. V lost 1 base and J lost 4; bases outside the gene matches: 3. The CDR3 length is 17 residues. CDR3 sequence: CASSEEGLAGGRETQYF. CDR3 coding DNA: TGTGCCAGCAGTGAAGAGGGACTAGCGGGGGGGAGAGAGACCCAGTACTTC.

The CDR3 sequence: CASSLEQLYTF. The DNA of the CDR3 is TGTGCCAGCAGCTTAGAACAGCTTTACACCTTC. This chain uses TRBV7-9 with TRBJ1-2; no clear D. The germline V gene encodes CDR1 SEHNR and CDR2 FQNEAQ (reference sequence). This CDR3 has 11 amino acids. V was pared by 1 base and J by 11 bases, with 8 bases between.

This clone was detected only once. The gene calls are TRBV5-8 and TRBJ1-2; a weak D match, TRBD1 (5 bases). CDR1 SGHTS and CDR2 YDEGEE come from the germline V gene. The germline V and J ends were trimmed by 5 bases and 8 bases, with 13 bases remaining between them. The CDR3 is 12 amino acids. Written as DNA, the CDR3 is TGTGCCAGCAGTCTCAGGGTTGACGGCTACACCTTC. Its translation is CASSLRVDGYTF.

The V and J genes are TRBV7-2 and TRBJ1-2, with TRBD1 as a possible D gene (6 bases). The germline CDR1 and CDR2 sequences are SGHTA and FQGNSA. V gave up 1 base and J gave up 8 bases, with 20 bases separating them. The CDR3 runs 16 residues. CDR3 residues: CASSLESQGTGYGYTF. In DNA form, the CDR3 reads TGTGCCAGCAGCTTAGAGTCACAGGGCACAGGATACGGCTACACCTTC.